The 21 T cell receptor beta chains listed next were all sequenced from one sample in a study of cytomegalovirus exposure and HLA in healthy donors. The PCR made use of 60 Vbeta and 13 Jbeta primers. Clones were sequenced by immunoSEQ multiplex PCR, and TCRdb holds only the in-frame ones, with some missing. The listing records some 76,000 clones. Sequencing was done on a sample of PBMCs. The receptors come from a man aged 40-49 years in good health and CMV-seronegative.

V and J are TRBV28 and TRBJ2-3, with 8 bases aligning to TRBD1. Germline V gene lookup returns CDR1 MDHEN and CDR2 SYDVKM. After removal of 7 bases from V and 3 bases from J, the junction contained 9 bases not matched to a gene. This CDR3 comprises 15 residues. In DNA, the CDR3 is TGTGCCAGCATAGGACAGGGTCGGGGTACAGATACGCAGTATTTT. This encodes CASIGQGRGTDTQYF.

The chain is built from TRBV6-6 and TRBJ2-7; 8 positions agree with TRBD1. Trimming removed 5 bases from V and 5 bases from J; junction bases left unmatched: 11. This CDR3 has 15 amino acids. Germline V CDR1 and CDR2: MNHNY, SVGAGI (reference sequence). The CDR3 DNA reads as TGTGCCAGCAGTAGCCAGACAGGGGTTAGCGACGAGCAGTACTTC. It yields the protein CASSSQTGVSDEQYF.

The chain carries TRBV7-2 and TRBJ1-1; tentative D call: TRBD1 (6 bases). Germline CDR1 is SGHTA and CDR2 is FQGNSA. There are 14 residues in the CDR3. V gave up 7 bases and J gave up 2 bases, with 14 bases separating them. DNA for the CDR3: TGTGCCAGCACCCTGGACAGAGTTAACACTGAAGCTTTCTTT. Translating it yields CASTLDRVNTEAFF.

This rearrangement joins TRBV5-6 to TRBJ2-5; D unclear. The germline gives CDR1 SGHDT, CDR2 YYEEEE. The CDR3 is 16 amino acids. Trimming cost V 0 bases and J 5 bases, with 17 bases left between them. The CDR3 sequence: CASSLGVTRRRETQYF. The CDR3 region has the DNA TGTGCCAGCAGCTTGGGGGTGACCCGGAGAAGGGAGACCCAGTACTTC.

The chain joins TRBV7-9 to TRBJ2-2, with TRBD1 matching over 7 bases. Per the germline V gene, CDR1 is SEHNR and CDR2 is FQNEAQ (reference sequence). This CDR3 has 15 amino acids. V shed 1 base and J 4 bases; nucleotides not matched to a gene: 3. For the CDR3, the DNA is TGTGCCAGCAGCTTAGAAGGGGGCGGCACCGGGGAGCTGTTTTTT. Residues: CASSLEGGGTGELFF.

The V gene is TRBV6-5, the J gene TRBJ1-1; 7 bases are shared with TRBD1. The CDR3 contains 14 residues. The germline gives CDR1 MNHEY, CDR2 SVGAGI. V trimming: 6 bases; J trimming: 5 bases; junction bases outside the gene matches: 9. CDR3 bases: TGTGCCAGCAGCTTTCGACAGGGTGGAACTGAAGCTTTCTTT. Its protein product is CASSFRQGGTEAFF.

The V call is TRBV4-1, the J call TRBJ2-1, with TRBD2 matching 14 bases. The CDR3 contains 16 residues. The V and J ends lost 4 bases and 4 bases, in that order; junction bases with no gene match: 3. Germline CDR1 reads MGHRA; CDR2 reads YSYEKL. Written as DNA, the CDR3 is TGCGCCAGCAGCCCGCGGACTAGCGGGGGGTACAATGAGCAGTTCTTC. It translates to CASSPRTSGGYNEQFF.

V usage is TRBV11-2 and J usage is TRBJ2-3; tentative D call: TRBD1 (6 bases). The CDR3 is 15 residues long. V lost 2 bases and J lost 0, with 9 bases in between. CDR1 SGHAT and CDR2 FQNNGV come from the germline V gene. This CDR3 is CASSLRGSSTDTQYF. The CDR3 DNA reads as TGTGCCAGCAGCTTAAGGGGGTCGAGCACAGATACGCAGTATTTT. The whole variable domain, remainder taken from reference TRBV11-2 and TRBJ2-3, is EAGVAQSPRYKIIEKRQSVAFWCNPISGHATLYWYQQILGQGPKLLIQFQNNGVVDDSQLPKDRFSAERLKGVDSTLKIQPAKLEDSAVYLCASSLRGSSTDTQYFGPGTRLTVL.

The chain employs TRBV9 and TRBJ2-3, with D tentatively TRBD2 (7 bases). Per germline, CDR1 SGDLS and CDR2 YYNGEE. The CDR3 spans 14 residues. Trimming cost V 7 bases and J 2 bases, with 14 bases left between them. CDR3 nucleotide sequence: TGTGCCAGCGCGGGGAGGGGGGACACAGATACGCAGTATTTT. Its translation is CASAGRGDTDTQYF. The whole variable domain, remainder taken from reference TRBV9 and TRBJ2-3, is DSGVTQTPKHLITATGQRVTLRCSPRSGDLSVYWYQQSLDQGLQFLIQYYNGEERAKGNILERFSAQQFPDLHSELNLSSLELGDSALYFCASAGRGDTDTQYFGPGTRLTVL.

The chain carries TRBV6-1 and TRBJ2-3; TRBD1 agrees at 7 bases. The CDR3 is made up of 16 amino acids. Germline values: CDR1 MNHNS, CDR2 SASEGT. V trimming: 3 bases; J trimming: 0 bases; junction bases outside the gene matches: 6. This CDR3 reads CASSDRGLASTDTQYF. The CDR3 DNA sequence: TGTGCCAGCAGTGACAGGGGGTTAGCTAGCACAGATACGCAGTATTTT.

The chain uses TRBV19 and TRBJ2-1; the D gene is possibly TRBD2 (6 bases). Trimming left V 1 base short and J 4 bases short, with 11 bases between. CDR3 size: 15 residues. CDR1 and CDR2 from the germline V gene are LNHDA and SQIVND (reference sequence). As DNA, the CDR3 is TGTGCCAGTAGTATAGCCGGACTAAGATACAATGAGCAGTTCTTC. It specifies CASSIAGLRYNEQFF.

The chain is built from TRBV30 and TRBJ2-3, with a tentative D call TRBD2 (5 bases). The CDR3 totals 13 residues. V gave up 2 bases and J gave up 3 bases, with 9 bases separating them. The germline gives CDR1 GTSNPN, CDR2 SVGIG (reference sequence). The CDR3 nucleotides are TGTGCCTGGAGTAGAGGGCCTACAGATACGCAGTATTTT. Its protein is CAWSRGPTDTQYF. Using reference TRBV30 and TRBJ2-3 for the parts outside the CDR3, the full variable domain is SQTIHQWPATLVQPVGSPLSLECTVEGTSNPNLYWYRQAAGRGLQLLFYSVGIGQISSEVPQNLSASRPQDRQFILSSKKLLLSDSGFYLCAWSRGPTDTQYFGPGTRLTVL.

This sequence joins TRBV19 and TRBJ2-3; D possibly corresponds to TRBD2 (6 bases). The CDR3 runs 16 residues. Germline V gene data show CDR1 as LNHDA and CDR2 as SQIVND (reference sequence). Trimming left V 10 bases short and J 2 bases short, with 22 bases between. The CDR3 is CATRHGGSTFTDTQYF. Written as DNA, the CDR3 is TGTGCCACCCGACATGGGGGGTCTACCTTCACAGATACGCAGTATTTT.

The chain recombines TRBV5-1 with TRBJ2-2, with 8 bases identical to TRBD1. With 4 bases clipped from V and 2 bases from J, the junction kept 7 bases outside the gene matches. The CDR3 is made up of 16 amino acids. The germline V gene has CDR1 SGHRS and CDR2 YFSETQ. In nucleotides, the CDR3 is TGCGCCAGCAGCATACGACCAGGGGGCAACACCGGGGAGCTGTTTTTT. This gives the protein CASSIRPGGNTGELFF.

The rearrangement joins TRBV7-9 to TRBJ1-4; 9 bases are shared with TRBD1. V lost 0 bases to trimming and J lost 7 bases; unmatched junction nucleotides: 6. Germline V lookup: CDR1 SEHNR, CDR2 FQNEAQ (reference sequence). This CDR3 contains 16 residues. CDR3 loop: CASSLAQTGGSEKLFF. The CDR3 nucleotides are TGTGCCAGCAGCTTAGCTCAGACAGGGGGAAGTGAAAAACTGTTTTTT.

The chain joins TRBV27 to TRBJ1-4; 10 bases line up with TRBD1. The CDR3 has 15 residues. The V segment lost 5 bases and the J segment 4 bases; nucleotides outside the gene matches: 4. Germline CDR1 and CDR2: MNHEY and SMNVEV (reference sequence). CDR3 sequence reads: CASSTGTGVNEKLFF. As DNA, the CDR3 is TGTGCCAGCAGTACCGGGACAGGGGTTAATGAAAAACTGTTTTTT.

CDR3 amino acids: CASSLYGTGPKEQFF. In DNA form, the CDR3 reads TGCGCCAGCAGCTTGTACGGGACTGGCCCTAAGGAGCAGTTCTTC. V is TRBV5-1 and J is TRBJ2-1; tentatively, D is TRBD2 (6 bases). Germline values: CDR1 SGHRS, CDR2 YFSETQ. Trimming took off 1 base at V and 10 bases at J, with 18 bases between the two ends. The CDR3 runs to 15 residues.

The chain carries TRBV7-9 and TRBJ1-4, with D unresolved. CDR3 length: 12 amino acids. Per germline, CDR1 SEHNR and CDR2 FQNEAQ (reference sequence). Trimming removed 5 bases at V and 5 bases at J, with 6 bases between. DNA of the CDR3: TGTGCCAGCAGCCCTCGGAATGAAAAACTGTTTTTT. It translates to CASSPRNEKLFF.

The chain joins TRBV4-3 to TRBJ1-2, with a possible D match to TRBD1 (5 bases). Germline CDR1 LGHNA, CDR2 YSLEER. V shed 0 bases and J shed 1 base, with 9 bases lying between them. The CDR3 spans 15 residues. CDR3 DNA: TGCGCCAGCAGCCAAGATCAGGGTTATAACTATGGCTACACCTTC. Protein product: CASSQDQGYNYGYTF.

The genes are TRBV19 and TRBJ1-5; TRBD1 matches 9 bases. V dropped 6 bases and J dropped 0; count of bases not matched to a gene: 6. CDR3 length: 16 amino acids. Germline V gives CDR1 LNHDA, CDR2 SQIVND (reference sequence). CDR3 coding DNA: TGTGCCAGTAGCATACAGGGGGCGAATAGCAATCAGCCCCAGCATTTT. It encodes CASSIQGANSNQPQHF.

This chain links TRBV4-1 with TRBJ2-2; TRBD2 agrees at 12 bases. After removal of 3 bases from V and 2 bases from J, the junction contained 10 bases not matched to a gene. The germline CDR1 and CDR2 sequences are MGHRA and YSYEKL. The CDR3 loop spans 19 amino acids. This CDR3 reads CASSQNLGLAGPNTGELFF. The CDR3 DNA reads TGCGCCAGCAGCCAGAACCTCGGACTAGCGGGGCCCAACACCGGGGAGCTGTTTTTT.